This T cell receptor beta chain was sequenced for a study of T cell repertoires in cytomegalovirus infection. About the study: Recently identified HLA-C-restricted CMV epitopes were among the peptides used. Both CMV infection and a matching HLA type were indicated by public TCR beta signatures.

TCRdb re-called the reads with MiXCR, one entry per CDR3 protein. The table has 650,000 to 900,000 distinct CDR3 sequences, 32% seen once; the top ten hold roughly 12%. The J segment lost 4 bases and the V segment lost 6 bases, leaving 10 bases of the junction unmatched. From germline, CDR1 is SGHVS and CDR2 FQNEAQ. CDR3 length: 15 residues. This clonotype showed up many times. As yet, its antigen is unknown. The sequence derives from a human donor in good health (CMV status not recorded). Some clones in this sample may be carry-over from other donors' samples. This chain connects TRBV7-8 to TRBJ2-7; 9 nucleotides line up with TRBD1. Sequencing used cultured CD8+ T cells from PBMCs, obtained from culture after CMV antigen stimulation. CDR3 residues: CASSESQGAFYEQYF. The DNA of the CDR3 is TGTGCCAGCAGTGAATCACAGGGGGCTTTTTACGAGCAGTACTTC.